This TCR beta chain was sequenced in a study of T cell repertoires in cytomegalovirus infection. Study context: CMV epitopes that were recently identified and HLA-C-restricted were used alongside well-studied HLA-B-restricted ones. Indications of both CMV infection and matching HLA type were provided by public TCR beta signatures. General study points: Predominance within the ex vivo response was attributable to HLA-C-restricted CMV-specific TCR beta clonotypes. Cumulated frequencies of public TCR beta families served to identify carriers of CMV plus the relevant HLA.

Using its own MiXCR run on the reads, TCRdb lists one record per CDR3 protein. There are 70,000 to 95,000 distinct CDR3 sequences in the sample; 25% to 30% occur only once, and less than 75% lies in the top ten. In its sample, this clonotype was seen a few times. Its antigen is not known. Germline CDR1 reads MDHEN; CDR2 reads SYDVKM. V shed 3 bases, J shed 2 bases, and the junction held 17 bases outside the gene matches. This CDR3 has 20 amino acids. The clonotype was recovered from a human donor in good health (CMV status not recorded). Some clones in this sample may be carry-over from other donors' samples. This chain joins TRBV28 and TRBJ2-3, with 10 bases matching TRBD2. The source was CD8+ T cells from cultured PBMCs, collected from culture after CMV antigen stimulation. The CDR3 sequence is CASSFPRGAGGPVITDTQYF. For the CDR3, the DNA is TGTGCCAGCAGTTTCCCTAGGGGAGCGGGGGGGCCGGTGATCACAGATACGCAGTATTTT.